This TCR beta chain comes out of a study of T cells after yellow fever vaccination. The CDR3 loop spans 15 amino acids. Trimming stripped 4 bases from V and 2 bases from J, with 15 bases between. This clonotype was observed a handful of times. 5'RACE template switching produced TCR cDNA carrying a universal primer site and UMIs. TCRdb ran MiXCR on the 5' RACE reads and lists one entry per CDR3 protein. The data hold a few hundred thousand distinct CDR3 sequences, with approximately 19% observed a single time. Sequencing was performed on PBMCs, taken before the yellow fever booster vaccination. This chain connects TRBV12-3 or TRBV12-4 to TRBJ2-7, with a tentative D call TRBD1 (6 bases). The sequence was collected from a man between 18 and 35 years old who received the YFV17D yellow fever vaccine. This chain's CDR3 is CASSSNRDNPYEQYF. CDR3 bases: TGTGCCAGCAGTTCAAACAGGGACAATCCCTACGAGCAGTACTTC.